This T cell receptor (beta chain) comes out of a study of cytomegalovirus exposure and HLA in healthy donors. General observations from the study: Rare TCR sequences dominated, though some public TCRs recurred in many donors. A prior analysis recorded that most TCR beta V segments were productive about 87% or about 30% of the time. In vitro assays verified that a few CMV-associated chains recognized CMV antigens specifically.

Concerning this clone itself: Its antigen is unknown.

These donors, healthy bone marrow donors, were studied. It was with 60 Vbeta and 13 Jbeta primers that the PCR ran. Profiling relied on immunoSEQ multiplex PCR, and the TCRdb table lists in-frame clones only, not all of them. The table records 65,000 to 90,000 clones, roughly 82% of them present only once. The specimen was PBMCs. This TCR was recovered from a man between 65 and 79 years old in good health and CMV-seronegative.

In DNA form, the CDR3 reads TGTGCCAGCAGCCTCCTTCTATTTGTCGCGGGGGCCAACGTCCTGACTTTC. This translates into CASSLLLFVAGANVLTF. This chain links TRBV7-2 with TRBJ2-6; D remains ambiguous. Germline CDR1 is SGHTA and CDR2 is FQGNSA. The CDR3 runs 17 residues. Trimming shortened V by 5 bases and J by 4 bases, and 18 bases separated the two germline ends.